This T cell receptor (beta chain) is from a study of graft-versus-host responses after intestinal transplantation. Study-level findings and limits: Recipient marrow showed GvH clones, some seen first in ileum or blood.

Method: immunoSEQ multiplex PCR; TCRdb's copy keeps in-frame clones and lacks some. Of 90,000 to 150,000 clones in the sample, around 95% were seen once. This clone has only one observation. Its antigen remains unknown. Germline V gives CDR1 SEHNR, CDR2 FQNEAQ (reference sequence). The CDR3 sequence is 13 residues long. Trimming stripped 11 bases from V and 5 bases from J, with 16 bases between. This sequence joins TRBV7-9 and TRBJ2-1; D possibly corresponds to TRBD2 (5 bases). This clonotype originated in a human donor who received an intestinal transplant. The sample was unstimulated CD8+ T cells sorted from spleen or lymph node cells, taken before intestinal transplant. The CDR3 protein is CAYREDFHNEQFF. In DNA, the CDR3 is TGTGCCTACAGAGAGGACTTTCACAATGAGCAGTTCTTC.